The sequence of this T cell receptor beta chain was determined in a study of regulatory T cells in long-lasting Graves disease. Time point given: newly diagnosed GD, antithyroid drugs for less than 3 months. Following extraction of RNA from PBMCs, that RNA was used to make the TCR library. Germline V gene lookup returns CDR1 SGHNT and CDR2 YYREEE (reference sequence). V lost 4 bases, J lost 4 bases, and 6 bases stayed unmatched. The CDR3 spans 15 residues. The sample holds many counts of this clonotype. Arm-PCR of CDR3 regions and iRepertoire HTBI primers were used to build TCR beta libraries. TCRdb independently ran MiXCR on the multiplex PCR reads; one entry per CDR3 protein. This sample has 510,000 or so distinct CDR3 sequences, with 12% found just once. These same data were also listed under a study on T cells in Graves' hyperthyroidism and ophthalmopathy. That source adds: Clinical symptoms, serum thyroxine, TRAb, thyroid ultrasound and orbital computed tomography established diagnosis. First-round RT-PCR targeting the TCR CDR3 was performed with the HTBI primer set.

The source is a woman in her 30s with Graves disease. The sample here was peripheral blood mononuclear cells (PBMCs), taken at new diagnosis, from a patient treated with antithyroid drugs. The chain is built from TRBV5-4 and TRBJ2-1, with TRBD2 matching 9 bases. CDR3 nucleotides: TGTGCCAGCAGCACCCTAGCGGGGCGGTACAATGAGCAGTTCTTC. This gives the protein CASSTLAGRYNEQFF.